This entry is about one T cell receptor beta chain. Treatment meaning: 15 to 20 received Ad26.COV2.S at low or high dose, single or two shots; about 5 received placebo; per-sample allocation not given. Repertoires come from day 63 after the first vaccine or placebo injection. This sample is part of a study of Ad26.COV2.S vaccination and SARS-CoV-2 variants. For the study at large: Participant was drawn from the COV1001 Ad26.COV2.S trial arm.

Repertoires were generated with immunoSEQ multiplex PCR, while TCRdb's copy carries only in-frame clones and drops some. In the table there are some 340,000 clones, roughly 84% of which are singletons. The V end lost 5 bases, the J end lost 14 bases, and 16 bases lay between the germline ends. The CDR3 length is 13 residues. The V gene's germline CDR1 is SGHAT and CDR2 FQNNGV. The J gene is TRBJ1-6, the V gene TRBV11-2; D might be TRBD1 (5 bases). The sample in question was peripheral blood, obtained in a trial of Ad26.COV2.S vaccine versus placebo. The origin of this receptor is a person aged 18-65 years who received the Ad26.COV2.S COVID-19 vaccine or a placebo. CDR3 loop: CASSLGDWGSLHF. Here the CDR3 DNA reads TGTGCCAGCAGCCTAGGGGACTGGGGGTCCCTCCACTTT.